The T cell receptor beta chain described here comes from a study of vaccination effects on CD4 cells after COVID-19. With the ViraFEST assay, the study expanded antigen-specific CD4+ T cells using viral peptide pools, then sequenced them. Investigators separated out CD4+ T cells once about 10 days of culture had passed. This clone was seen just once. Its antigen remains unknown. TCRdb keeps only in-frame clones here, not all; method: immunoSEQ multiplex PCR. The sample gives under 65,000 clones, around 80% of which show up once; 2% to 3% is in the top ten. CDR1 and CDR2 (germline): SGDLS, YYNGEE. The trim removed 4 bases at V and 4 bases at J, leaving 6 bases unmatched. This CDR3 has 14 amino acids.

Sequencing used CD4+ T cells from PBMCs cultured with HCoV-229E spike peptides, obtained before COVID-19 vaccination. The gene calls are TRBV9 and TRBJ2-3, with 7 bases matching TRBD1. The receptor was derived from a human donor who received a COVID-19 vaccine. The CDR3 is CASSPHRGADTQYF. The CDR3 DNA reads TGTGCCAGCAGCCCGCACAGGGGAGCAGATACGCAGTATTTT.